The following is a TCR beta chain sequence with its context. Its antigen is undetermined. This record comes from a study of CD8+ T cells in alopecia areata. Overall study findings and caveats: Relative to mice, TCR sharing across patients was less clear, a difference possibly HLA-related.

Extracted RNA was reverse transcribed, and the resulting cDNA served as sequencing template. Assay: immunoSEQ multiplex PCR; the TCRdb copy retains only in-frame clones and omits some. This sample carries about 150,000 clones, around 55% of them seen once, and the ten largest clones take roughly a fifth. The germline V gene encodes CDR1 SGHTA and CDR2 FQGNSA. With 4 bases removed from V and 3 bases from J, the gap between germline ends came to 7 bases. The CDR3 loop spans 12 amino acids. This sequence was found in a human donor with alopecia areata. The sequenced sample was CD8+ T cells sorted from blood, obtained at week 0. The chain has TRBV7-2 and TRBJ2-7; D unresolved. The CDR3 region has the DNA TGTGCCAGCAGCTCGCAACTCTACGAGCAGTACTTC. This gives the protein CASSSQLYEQYF.